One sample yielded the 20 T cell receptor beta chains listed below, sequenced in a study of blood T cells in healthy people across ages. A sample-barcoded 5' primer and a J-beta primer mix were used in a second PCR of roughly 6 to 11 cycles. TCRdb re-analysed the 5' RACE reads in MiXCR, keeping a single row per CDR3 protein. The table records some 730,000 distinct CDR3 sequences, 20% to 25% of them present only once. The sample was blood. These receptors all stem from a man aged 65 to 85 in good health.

The CDR3 DNA sequence: TGTGCCAGCAGTTTTGGGCTAGCGGAATACAATGAGCAGTTCTTC. Amino acid sequence: CASSFGLAEYNEQFF. The chain has TRBV12-3 or TRBV12-4 and TRBJ2-1; 7 positions match TRBD2. CDR3 size: 15 residues. With V trimmed by 3 bases and J by 4 bases, 6 bases remained unmatched.

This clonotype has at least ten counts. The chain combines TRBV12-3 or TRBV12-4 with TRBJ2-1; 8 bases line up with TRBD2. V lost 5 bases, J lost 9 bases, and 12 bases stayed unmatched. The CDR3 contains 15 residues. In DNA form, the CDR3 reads TGTGCCAGCAGTGACCCCGGGACTAGTAGTATTGAGCAGTTCTTC. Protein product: CASSDPGTSSIEQFF.

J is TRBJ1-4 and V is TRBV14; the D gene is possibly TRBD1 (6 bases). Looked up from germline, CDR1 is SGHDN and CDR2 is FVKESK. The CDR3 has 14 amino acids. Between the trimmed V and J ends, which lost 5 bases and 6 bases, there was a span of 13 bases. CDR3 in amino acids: CASSNLAGDEKLFF. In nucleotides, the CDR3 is TGTGCCAGCAGCAACCTTGCAGGGGATGAAAAACTGTTTTTT.

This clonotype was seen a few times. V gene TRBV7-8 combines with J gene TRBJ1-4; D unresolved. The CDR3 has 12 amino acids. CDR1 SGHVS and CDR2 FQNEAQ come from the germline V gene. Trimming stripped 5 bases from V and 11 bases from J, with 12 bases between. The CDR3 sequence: CASSPVGSKLFF. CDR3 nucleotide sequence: TGTGCCAGCAGCCCAGTGGGGAGCAAACTGTTTTTT.

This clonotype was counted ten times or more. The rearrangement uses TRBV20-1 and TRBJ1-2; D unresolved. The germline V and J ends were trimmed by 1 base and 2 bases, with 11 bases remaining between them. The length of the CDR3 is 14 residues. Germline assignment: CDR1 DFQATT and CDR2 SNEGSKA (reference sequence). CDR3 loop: CSARVAVPNYGYTF. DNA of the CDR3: TGCAGTGCTAGAGTAGCCGTCCCCAACTATGGCTACACCTTC.

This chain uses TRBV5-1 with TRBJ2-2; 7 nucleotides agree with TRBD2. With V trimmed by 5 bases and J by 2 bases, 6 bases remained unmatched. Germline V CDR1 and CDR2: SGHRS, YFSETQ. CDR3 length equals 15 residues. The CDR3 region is CASSLSGGNTGELFF. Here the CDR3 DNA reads TGCGCCAGCAGTTTGTCGGGGGGTAACACCGGGGAGCTGTTTTTT. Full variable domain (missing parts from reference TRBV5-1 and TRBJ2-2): KAGVTQTPRYLIKTRGQQVTLSCSPISGHRSVSWYQQTPGQGLQFLFEYFSETQRNKGNFPGRFSGRQFSNSRSEMNVSTLELGDSALYLCASSLSGGNTGELFFGEGSRLTVL.

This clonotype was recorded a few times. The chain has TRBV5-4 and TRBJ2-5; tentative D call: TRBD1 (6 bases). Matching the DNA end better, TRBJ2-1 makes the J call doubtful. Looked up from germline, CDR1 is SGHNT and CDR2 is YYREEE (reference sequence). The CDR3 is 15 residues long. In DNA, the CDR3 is TGTGCCAGCAGCAGAAAAGGGGGTACTAACAATGAGCAGTTCTTC. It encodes CASSRKGGTNNEQFF.

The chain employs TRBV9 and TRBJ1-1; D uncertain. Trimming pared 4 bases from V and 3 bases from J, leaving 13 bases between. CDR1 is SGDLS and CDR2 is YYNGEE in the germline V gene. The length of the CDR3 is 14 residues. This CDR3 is CASSPYRVDTEAFF. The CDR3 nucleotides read TGTGCCAGCAGCCCCTACCGGGTGGACACTGAAGCTTTCTTT.

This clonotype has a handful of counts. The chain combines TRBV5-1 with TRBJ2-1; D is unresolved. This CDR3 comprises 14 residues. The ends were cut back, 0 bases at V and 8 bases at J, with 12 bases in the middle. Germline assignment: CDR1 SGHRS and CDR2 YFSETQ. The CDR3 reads CASSLGALRDEQFF. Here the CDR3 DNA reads TGCGCCAGCAGCTTGGGGGCACTTAGGGATGAGCAGTTCTTC.

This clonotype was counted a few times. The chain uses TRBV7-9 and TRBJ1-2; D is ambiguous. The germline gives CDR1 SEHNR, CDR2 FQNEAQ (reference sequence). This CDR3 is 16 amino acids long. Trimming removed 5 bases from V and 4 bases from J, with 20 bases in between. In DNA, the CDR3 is TGTGCCAGCAGCCATACGGACCGCTCATCCCCCTATGGCTACACCTTC. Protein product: CASSHTDRSSPYGYTF.

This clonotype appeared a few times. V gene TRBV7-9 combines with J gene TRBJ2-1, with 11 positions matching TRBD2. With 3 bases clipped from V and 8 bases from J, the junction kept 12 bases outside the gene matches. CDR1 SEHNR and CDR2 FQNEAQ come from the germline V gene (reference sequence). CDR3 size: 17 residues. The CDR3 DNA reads TGTGCCAGCAGCTTCGTAGCGGGGGGGCCTTATTCGGATGAGCAGTTCTTC. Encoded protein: CASSFVAGGPYSDEQFF.

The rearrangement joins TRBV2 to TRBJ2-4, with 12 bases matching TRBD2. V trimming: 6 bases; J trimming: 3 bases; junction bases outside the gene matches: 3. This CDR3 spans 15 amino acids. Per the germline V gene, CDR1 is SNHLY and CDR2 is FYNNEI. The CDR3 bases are TGTGCCAGCAGGCTGACTAGCGGGAGCAAAAACATTCAGTACTTC. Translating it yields CASRLTSGSKNIQYF.

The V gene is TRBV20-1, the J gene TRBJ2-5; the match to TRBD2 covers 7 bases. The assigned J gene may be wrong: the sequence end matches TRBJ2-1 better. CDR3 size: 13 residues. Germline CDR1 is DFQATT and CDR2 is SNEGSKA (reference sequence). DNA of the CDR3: TGCAGTACCGGGACTAACCTCCAGGATGAGCAGTTCTTC. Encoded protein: CSTGTNLQDEQFF.

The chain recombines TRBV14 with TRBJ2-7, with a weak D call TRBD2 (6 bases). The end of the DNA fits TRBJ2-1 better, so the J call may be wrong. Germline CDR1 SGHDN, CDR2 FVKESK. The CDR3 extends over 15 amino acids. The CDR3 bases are TGTGCCAGCAGCCAAGGTGGGAGGTCGGGGAATGAGCAGTTCTTC. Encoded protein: CASSQGGRSGNEQFF.

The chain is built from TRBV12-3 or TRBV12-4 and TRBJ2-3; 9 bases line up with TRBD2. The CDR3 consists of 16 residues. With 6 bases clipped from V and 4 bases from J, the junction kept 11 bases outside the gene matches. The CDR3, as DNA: TGTGCCAGCAGCCCTCCTCTAGCGGGGAGTGCAGATACGCAGTATTTT. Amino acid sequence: CASSPPLAGSADTQYF.

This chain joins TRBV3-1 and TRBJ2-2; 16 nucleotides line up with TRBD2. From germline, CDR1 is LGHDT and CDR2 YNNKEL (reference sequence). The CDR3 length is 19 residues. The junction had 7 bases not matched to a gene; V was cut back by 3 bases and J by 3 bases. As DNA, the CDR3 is TGTGCCAGCAGCCACCTGGGACTAGCGGGAGGGCCTTACACCGGGGAGCTGTTTTTT. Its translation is CASSHLGLAGGPYTGELFF. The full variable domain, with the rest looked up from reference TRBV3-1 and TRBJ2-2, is DTAVSQTPKYLVTQMGNDKSIKCEQNLGHDTMYWYKQDSKKFLKIMFSYNNKELIINETVPNRFSPKSPDKAHLNLHINSLELGDSAVYFCASSHLGLAGGPYTGELFFGEGSRLTVL.

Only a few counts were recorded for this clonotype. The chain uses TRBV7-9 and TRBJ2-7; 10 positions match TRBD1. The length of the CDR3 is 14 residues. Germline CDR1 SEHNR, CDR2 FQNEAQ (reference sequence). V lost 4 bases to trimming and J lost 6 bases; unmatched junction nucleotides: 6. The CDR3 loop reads CASSSGTGVFEQYF. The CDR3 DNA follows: TGTGCCAGCAGCTCGGGGACAGGGGTCTTCGAGCAGTACTTC.

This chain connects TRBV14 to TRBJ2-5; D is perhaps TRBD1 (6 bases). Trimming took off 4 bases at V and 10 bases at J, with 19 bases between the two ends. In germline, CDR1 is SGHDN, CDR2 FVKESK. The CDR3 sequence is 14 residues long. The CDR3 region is CASSLGTRVWGQYF. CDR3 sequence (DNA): TGTGCCAGCAGCCTAGGGACACGGGTATGGGGCCAGTACTTC.

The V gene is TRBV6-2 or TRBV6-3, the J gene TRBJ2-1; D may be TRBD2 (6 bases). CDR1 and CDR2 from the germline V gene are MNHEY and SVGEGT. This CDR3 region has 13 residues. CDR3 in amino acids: CASQPGGSNEQFF. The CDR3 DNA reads TGTGCAAGCCAGCCCGGGGGATCCAATGAGCAGTTCTTC.

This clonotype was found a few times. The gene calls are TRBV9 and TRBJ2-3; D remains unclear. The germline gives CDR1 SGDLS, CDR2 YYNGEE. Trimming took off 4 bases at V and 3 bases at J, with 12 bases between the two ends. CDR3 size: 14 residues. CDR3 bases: TGTGCCAGCAGCTCGGTCCTGTTTACAGATACGCAGTATTTT. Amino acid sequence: CASSSVLFTDTQYF.